The T cell receptor beta chain described here comes from a study of T cell responses to AZD1222 COVID-19 vaccine. Study-wide results and caveats: Most donors were white British and more were female, and clonal diversity was possibly underestimated. Two AZD1222 administrations were followed by greater Spike-specific TCR breadth and depth.

This CDR3 spans 12 amino acids. V shed 3 bases and J shed 6 bases, with 6 bases lying between them. In germline, CDR1 is SEHNR, CDR2 FQNEAQ (reference sequence). The method was immunoSEQ multiplex PCR; TCRdb's version includes in-frame clones alone and lacks a portion of them. The table includes 90,000 to 120,000 clones, 89% detected once. In its sample, this clone ranks as medium-sized. Its matching antigen is unknown. Specimen: peripheral blood, collected on day 0 of AZD1222 vaccination. The TCR sequence derives from an adult in good health. The V call is TRBV7-9, the J call TRBJ1-5; D ambiguous. Here the CDR3 reads CASSFGRQPQHF. CDR3 DNA: TGTGCCAGCAGCTTCGGGCGTCAGCCCCAGCATTTT.